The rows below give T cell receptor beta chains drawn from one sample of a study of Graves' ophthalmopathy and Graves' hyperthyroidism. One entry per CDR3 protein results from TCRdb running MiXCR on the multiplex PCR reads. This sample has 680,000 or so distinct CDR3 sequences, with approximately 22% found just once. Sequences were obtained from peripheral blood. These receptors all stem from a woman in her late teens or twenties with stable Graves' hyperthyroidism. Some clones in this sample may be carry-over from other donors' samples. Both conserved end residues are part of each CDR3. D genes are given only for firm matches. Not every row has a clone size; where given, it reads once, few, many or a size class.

CDR3 DNA: TGTGCCAGCAGTTACAGGGGACAGGGAGAGGGGGATGGCTACACCTTC
CDR3 protein: CASSYRGQGEGDGYTF
V gene: TRBV6-5
clone size: many
D gene: TRBD1
J gene: TRBJ1-2

CDR3 DNA: TGTGCCAGCAGATCCAGACAGAGTCTTTATAGCAATCAGCCCCAGCATTTT
CDR3 protein: CASRSRQSLYSNQPQHF
V gene: TRBV6-4
clone size: many
D gene: NA
J gene: TRBJ1-5

CDR3 DNA: TGTGCCTGGAGTGTGTCGGGTGATTCACCCCTCCACTTT
CDR3 protein: CAWSVSGDSPLHF
V gene: TRBV30
clone size: many
D gene: NA
J gene: TRBJ1-6

CDR3 DNA: TGTGCCACACACAGGGACTTATTGTCAAGTAACACTGAAGCTTTCTTT
CDR3 protein: CATHRDLLSSNTEAFF
V gene: TRBV2
clone size: few
D gene: NA
J gene: TRBJ1-1

CDR3 DNA: TGTGCCAGCAGCCCACAACCCGACAGGATTCGAGGCTACTCCTTC
CDR3 protein: CASSPQPDRIRGYSF
V gene: TRBV11-1
clone size: NA
D gene: NA
J gene: TRBJ1-2

CDR3 DNA: TGTGCCAGCAGTTTATCCCTCTCGGGAATCTACGAGCAGTACTTC
CDR3 protein: CASSLSLSGIYEQYF
V gene: TRBV28
clone size: NA
D gene: NA
J gene: TRBJ2-7

CDR3 DNA: TGCGCCAGCAGCCAATCACCCCCGGGGGGATCGAACACCGGGGAGCTGTTTTTT
CDR3 protein: CASSQSPPGGSNTGELFF
V gene: TRBV4-1
clone size: NA
D gene: TRBD2
J gene: TRBJ2-2

CDR3 DNA: TGTGCCAGCAGTCTCCGGGGGCAGAACACCGGGGAGCTGTTTTTT
CDR3 protein: CASSLRGQNTGELFF
V gene: TRBV12-3/TRBV12-4
clone size: many
D gene: NA
J gene: TRBJ2-2

CDR3 DNA: TGCAGTGCCCCCCGGAGAACCTACGAGCAGTACTTC
CDR3 protein: CSAPRRTYEQYF
V gene: TRBV20-1
clone size: NA
D gene: NA
J gene: TRBJ2-7

CDR3 DNA: TGTGCCAGCAGTGAAGCCGGGCTGCAGCCCCAGCATTTT
CDR3 protein: CASSEAGLQPQHF
V gene: TRBV6-1
clone size: NA
D gene: NA
J gene: TRBJ1-5

CDR3 DNA: TGCGCCAGCAGCCCCCTCCGGACAGGGGCCTATGGCTACACCTTC
CDR3 protein: CASSPLRTGAYGYTF
V gene: TRBV4-1
clone size: few
D gene: TRBD1
J gene: TRBJ1-2

CDR3 DNA: TGTGCCAGTAGTATAACCCGGATTAATTCACCCCTCCACTTT
CDR3 protein: CASSITRINSPLHF
V gene: TRBV19
clone size: NA
D gene: NA
J gene: TRBJ1-6

CDR3 DNA: TGTGCCTGGAGTGTAAACCGCTATCAGCCCCAGCATTTT
CDR3 protein: CAWSVNRYQPQHF
V gene: TRBV30
clone size: NA
D gene: NA
J gene: TRBJ1-5

CDR3 DNA: TGTGCCAGCAGTGTAACTAGCGGCCTAGAGCAGTACTTC
CDR3 protein: CASSVTSGLEQYF
V gene: TRBV2
clone size: NA
D gene: TRBD2
J gene: TRBJ2-7

CDR3 DNA: TGTGCCAGCAGCCACAGGGAAGCTGACACTGAAGCTTTCTTT
CDR3 protein: CASSHREADTEAFF
V gene: TRBV2
clone size: many
D gene: NA
J gene: TRBJ1-1